This TCR beta chain emerged from a study of PD-1 blockade in classical Hodgkin lymphoma. Trimming removed 0 bases at V and 3 bases at J, with 6 bases between. The germline gives CDR1 SGHTA, CDR2 FQGNSA. CDR3 length: 13 residues. This table comes from immunoSEQ multiplex PCR, and its TCRdb copy is limited to in-frame clones, with some not included. Here the sample spans more than 20,000 clones, around 74% being singletons. Specified time point: cycle 4 day 1 (C4D1), after about 6 weeks of nivolumab. All trial patients relapsed after autologous stem cell transplantation. Starting with thawed PBMCs, CD4+ T cells were purified by magnetic negative selection.

Sequenced material: CD4+ T cells from blood, taken before the fourth cycle of nivolumab. This chain links TRBV7-2 with TRBJ2-7, with no clear D. This sequence originates from a human donor with classical Hodgkin lymphoma. This CDR3 reads CASSLALSYEQYF. The CDR3 DNA sequence: TGTGCCAGCAGCTTAGCGTTGAGCTACGAGCAGTACTTC.